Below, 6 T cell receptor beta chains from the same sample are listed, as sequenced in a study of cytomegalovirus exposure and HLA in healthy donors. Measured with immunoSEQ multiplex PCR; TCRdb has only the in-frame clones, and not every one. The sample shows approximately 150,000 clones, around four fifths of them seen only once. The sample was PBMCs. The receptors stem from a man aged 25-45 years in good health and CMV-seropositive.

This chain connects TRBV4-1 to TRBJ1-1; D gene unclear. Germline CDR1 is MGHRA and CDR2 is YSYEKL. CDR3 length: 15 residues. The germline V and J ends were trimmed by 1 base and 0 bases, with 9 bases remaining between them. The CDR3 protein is CASSQGGLMNTEAFF. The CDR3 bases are TGCGCCAGCAGCCAAGGAGGGCTAATGAACACTGAAGCTTTCTTT.

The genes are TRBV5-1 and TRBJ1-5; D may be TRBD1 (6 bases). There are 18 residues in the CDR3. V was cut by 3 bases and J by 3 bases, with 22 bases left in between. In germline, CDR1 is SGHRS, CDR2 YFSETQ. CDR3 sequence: CASSCPGHAAVPNQPQHF. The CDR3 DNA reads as TGCGCCAGCAGCTGCCCGGGACACGCGGCGGTCCCCAATCAGCCCCAGCATTTT.

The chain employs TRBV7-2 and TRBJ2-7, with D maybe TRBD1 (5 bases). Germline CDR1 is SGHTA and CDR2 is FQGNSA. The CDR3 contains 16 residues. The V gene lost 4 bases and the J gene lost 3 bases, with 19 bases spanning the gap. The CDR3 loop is CASSSGRASRVYEQYF. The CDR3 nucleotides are TGTGCCAGCAGCTCCGGTAGGGCTTCCAGGGTCTACGAGCAGTACTTC.

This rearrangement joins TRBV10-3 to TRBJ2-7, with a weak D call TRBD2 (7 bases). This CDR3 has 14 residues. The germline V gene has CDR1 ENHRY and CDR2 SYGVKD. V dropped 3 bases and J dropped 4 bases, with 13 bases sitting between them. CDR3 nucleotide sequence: TGTGCCATCAGTGAAGAAGGGGGGGGGTACGAGCAGTACTTC. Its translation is CAISEEGGGYEQYF.

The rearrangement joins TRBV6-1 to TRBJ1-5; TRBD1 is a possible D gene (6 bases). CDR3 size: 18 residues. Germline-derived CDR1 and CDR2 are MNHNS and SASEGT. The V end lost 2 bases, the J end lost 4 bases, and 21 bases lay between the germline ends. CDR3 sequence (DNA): TGTGCCAGCAGTGAATTGGTAGGGAACACAGGGTCGAATCAGCCCCAGCATTTT. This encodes CASSELVGNTGSNQPQHF.

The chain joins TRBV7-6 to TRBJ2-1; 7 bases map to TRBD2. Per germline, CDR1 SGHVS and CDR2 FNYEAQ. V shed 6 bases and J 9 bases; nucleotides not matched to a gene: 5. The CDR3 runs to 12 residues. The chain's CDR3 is CASSLTGGEQFF. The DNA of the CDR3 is TGTGCCAGCAGTCTAACGGGAGGTGAGCAGTTCTTC.